This T cell receptor (beta chain) is drawn from a study of STAT3 mutations in large granular lymphocyte leukemia. Clones were sequenced by immunoSEQ multiplex PCR, and TCRdb holds only the in-frame ones, with some missing. There are 9,500 to 12,000 clones in the sample; roughly 55% occur only once, and around 8.5% lies in the top ten. This CDR3 contains 15 residues. CDR1 and CDR2 (germline): SGHRS, YFSETQ. The ends were cut back, 0 bases at V and 4 bases at J, with 13 bases in the middle. The study's findings and limits: Every T-cell large granular lymphocyte leukemia patient had at least one immunodominant TCR beta clonotype. No sample exists from the first appearance of each clone.

Only a few counts were recorded for this clone. Its target is not known. The gene calls are TRBV5-1 and TRBJ2-5; no clear D gene. The receptor comes from a boy aged 10-17 years with T-cell large granular lymphocyte leukemia. Some clones in this sample may be carry-over from other donors' samples. What was sequenced was peripheral blood mononuclear cells. The CDR3 nucleotides are TGCGCCAGCAGCTTGGGTGACCCAACACGAGAGACCCAGTACTTC. This codes for CASSLGDPTRETQYF.